The source of this T cell receptor beta chain is a study of regulatory T cells in long-lasting Graves disease. Study outcomes and limitations: There were preferences for TRBV28, TRBJ1-2 and TRBJ2-5 in persistent disease.

This clonotype was seen a single time. What it recognizes is unknown. CDR3-region Arm-PCR and iRepertoire HTBI primers produced the TCR beta libraries. TCRdb re-called the multiplex PCR reads through MiXCR, storing one row per CDR3 protein. The sample has about 380,000 distinct CDR3 sequences; about a sixth are singletons. CDR3 size: 13 residues. The V end lost 4 bases, the J end lost 2 bases, and 8 bases lay between the germline ends. From germline, CDR1 is KGHDR and CDR2 SFDVKD. As for time point: newly diagnosed GD, antithyroid drugs for less than 3 months. PBMC RNA was the source of the TCR library.

Sequencing was performed on peripheral blood mononuclear cells (PBMCs), taken at new diagnosis, from a patient treated with antithyroid drugs. This sequence joins TRBV24-1 and TRBJ2-7; D gene uncertain. The TCR comes from a female donor with Graves disease. CDR3 sequence reads: CATSETSTYEQYF. The CDR3 nucleotides are TGTGCCACCAGTGAGACCAGCACCTACGAGCAGTACTTC.